The T cell receptor beta chain under discussion was sequenced for a study of blood T cell repertoires in COVID-19. Study summary: COVID-19 samples collected from the United States, Italy and Spain covered acute and convalescent phases. PBMCs, B-cell-depleted T cells, or T cells provided the cDNA or gDNA that made up the material.

The CDR3 totals 15 residues. V shed 6 bases, J shed 2 bases, and the junction held 7 bases outside the gene matches. Germline V gene sequence: CDR1 SNHLY, CDR2 FYNNEI. Generated by immunoSEQ multiplex PCR, the TCRdb table keeps only in-frame clones and is missing some. There are 250,000 to 350,000 clones in the sample; around 87% occur only once, and around 1.7% lies in the top ten. Source material: PBMCs or T cells enriched from blood (not recorded which). The TCR originated in a young woman with acute COVID-19. This sequence joins TRBV2 and TRBJ1-5, with TRBD1 identical over 7 bases. CDR3 coding DNA: TGTGCCAGCAGAGAAACAGGGGCCGGCAATCAGCCCCAGCATTTT. This codes for CASRETGAGNQPQHF.